This record covers a single T cell receptor (beta chain). This clonotype has only a few counts. Its binding antigen is unknown. No much larger clone exists at a distance of one base, and base qualities are not known. The sample is drawn from a study of response to subunit inactivated influenza vaccine (dated by TCRdb to 2017 to 2018). About the study as a whole: Deep quantitative profiling of the T cell receptor repertoire was used in the study to follow responses to a trivalent subunit inactivated influenza vaccine. The paper as a whole reports these results and caveats: According to the authors, only a limited number of new T cells may be recruited by each seasonal influenza vaccination.

Library generation was performed with RT-PCR. Sequencing was carried out with an Illumina HiSeq 2500. The public sequencing data were trimmed at Q25 with fastp and processed into clonotypes with MiXCR by TCRdb, which kept only in-frame beta chains. Each entry merges the rows of one CDR3 protein and shows their most common DNA and genes. A total of 800,000 to 1,000,000 distinct CDR3 sequences appear in this sample, approximately 22% of them only once. The top ten clones comprise roughly a tenth of the sample. The CDR3 numbers 12 residues from cysteine through phenylalanine. Only the CDR3 part of the read is kept: 36 bases, read in frame from the first base. For CDR1 and CDR2, the germline V gene lists SQVTM and ANQGSEA. The V and J ends are trimmed by 7 bases and 5 bases, leaving 15 bases between them.

The sample was PBMCs from blood, taken 5 days after vaccination. The rearranged chain carries TRBV29-1 and TRBJ2-7, with TRBD1 tentatively as D gene (5 bases match). This TCR came from a man over 45 who received an inactivated influenza vaccine. Donor details come from another sample of the same person, matched by shared clones. CDR3 reads: CSGLGDSHEQYF. In nucleotide form, the sequence is TGCAGCGGCCTAGGTGACAGCCACGAGCAGTACTTC.